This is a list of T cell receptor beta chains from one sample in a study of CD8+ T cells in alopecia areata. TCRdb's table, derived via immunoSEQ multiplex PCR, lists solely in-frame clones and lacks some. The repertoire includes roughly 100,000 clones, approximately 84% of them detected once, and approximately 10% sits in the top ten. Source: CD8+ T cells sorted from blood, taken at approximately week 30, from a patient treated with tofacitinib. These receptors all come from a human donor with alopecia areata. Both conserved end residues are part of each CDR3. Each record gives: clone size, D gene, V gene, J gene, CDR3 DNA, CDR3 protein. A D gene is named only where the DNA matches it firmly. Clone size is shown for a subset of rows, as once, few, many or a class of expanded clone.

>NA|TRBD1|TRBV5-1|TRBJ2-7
TGCGCCAGCAGCTTGGCCGGGACAGGCTACGAGCAGTACTTC
CASSLAGTGYEQYF
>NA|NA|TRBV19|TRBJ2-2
TGTGCCAGTAGTGTCGTTGCTTGGAGGGGGAGCGAGAACACCGGGGAGCTGTTTTTT
CASSVVAWRGSENTGELFF
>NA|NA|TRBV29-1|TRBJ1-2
TGCAGCGTTGAGGGGAGTCACGGCTACACCTTC
CSVEGSHGYTF
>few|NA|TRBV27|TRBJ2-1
TGTGCCAGCAGTTTAGTGGCTAGCGCAAACAATGAGCAGTTCTTC
CASSLVASANNEQFF
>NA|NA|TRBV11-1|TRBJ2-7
TGTGCCAGCAGCCCCAGGCGCCACGAGCAGTACTTC
CASSPRRHEQYF
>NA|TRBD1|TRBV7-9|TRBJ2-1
TGTGCCAGCAGCTCAGGGACAGGTGTCTCCTACAATGAGCAGTTCTTC
CASSSGTGVSYNEQFF
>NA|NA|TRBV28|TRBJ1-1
TGTGCCAGCAGTGTTGGAACTGAAGCTTTCTTT
CASSVGTEAFF
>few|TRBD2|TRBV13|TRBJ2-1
TGTGCCACTACGACTAGCGGCGGCTCCTACAATGAGCAGTTCTTC
CATTTSGGSYNEQFF
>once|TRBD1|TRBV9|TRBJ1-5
TGTGCCAGCAGCGGTGGACAGGGCCATAATCAGCCCCAGCATTTT
CASSGGQGHNQPQHF
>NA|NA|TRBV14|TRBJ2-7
TGTGCCAGCAGCCATATGGACGGCTACGAGCAGTACTTC
CASSHMDGYEQYF
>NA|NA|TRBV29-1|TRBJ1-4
TGCAGCGTTGAAGATTTCGGGACTCCTAATGAAAAACTGTTTTTT
CSVEDFGTPNEKLFF
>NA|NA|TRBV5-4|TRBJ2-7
TGTGCCAGCAGCGACGGAGACTCCTCCTACGAGCAGTACTTC
CASSDGDSSYEQYF
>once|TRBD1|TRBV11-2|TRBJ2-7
TGTGCCAGCAGCTTAGCGGGACAGGGGGACTACGAGCAGTACTTC
CASSLAGQGDYEQYF
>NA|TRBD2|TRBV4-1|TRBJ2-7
TGCGCCAGCAGCGGACTAGCGGGAGTAGGGGGGAACGAGCAGTACTTC
CASSGLAGVGGNEQYF
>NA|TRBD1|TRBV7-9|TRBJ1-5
TGTGCCAGCAGCTTAACCGGGACAGGCAATCAGCCCCAGCATTTT
CASSLTGTGNQPQHF
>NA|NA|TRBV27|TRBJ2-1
TGTGCCAGCAGCTCGGGGCGGTACAATGAGCAGTTCTTC
CASSSGRYNEQFF
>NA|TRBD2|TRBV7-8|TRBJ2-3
TGTGCCAGCAGCTTAGTAGCGGGTTGGACAGATACGCAGTATTTT
CASSLVAGWTDTQYF
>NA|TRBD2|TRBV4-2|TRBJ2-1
TGTGCCAGCAGCCAACGGACTAGCGGGAGTATGAATGAGCAGTTCTTC
CASSQRTSGSMNEQFF
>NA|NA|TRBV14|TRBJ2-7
TGTGCCAGCAGTCGAGAGACGGCGACGACCTACGAGCAGTACTTC
CASSRETATTYEQYF
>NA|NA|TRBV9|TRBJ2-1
TGTGCCAGCAGCGTAGAAGGCTCCTACAATGAGCAGTTCTTC
CASSVEGSYNEQFF